This TCR beta chain originates from a study of long-term antiretroviral therapy in people with HIV. This clone was counted a few times. Its target is not known. Specimens held roughly 0.9-10 million cryopreserved PBMC prior to DNA extraction. The ends were cut back, 6 bases at V and 9 bases at J, with 14 bases in the middle. Germline values: CDR1 SQVTM, CDR2 ANQGSEA. The CDR3 contains 11 residues. Researchers report immunoSEQ v3.0 was run at survey level. The table came from immunoSEQ multiplex PCR; TCRdb's copy has only in-frame clones and leaves some out. This table has 40,000 or so clones, 65% to 90% appearing once. General study findings and limits: Pre-ART clonal expansion yielded clones that dominated the repertoire at all time points. Repertoires in HIV (unlike those of controls) had narrower CDR3 length ranges.

J is TRBJ1-1 and V is TRBV29-1; D gene unclear. The sequencing here drew on unsorted PBMCs, taken 0.3 years after starting antiretroviral therapy. The sequence was obtained from a young man with HIV. The CDR3 bases are TGCAGCGTACGGACCGTGACTAAAGCTTTCTTT. This encodes CSVRTVTKAFF.